This TCR beta chain stems from a study of shared T cell receptors in the human thymus. Measured with immunoSEQ multiplex PCR; TCRdb has only the in-frame clones, and not every one. The data show roughly 550,000 clones, around 82% seen once. These data were also filed under a second study, of human thymus T cells. That source adds: Healthy Finnish infants undergoing corrective surgery for congenital heart defects provided the donor material. During corrective heart surgery, resections were taken, and the thymus tissue came from them. Repertoires from thymus and blood appeared to show biased V and J gene usage. Related work showed strongly overlapping thymic repertoires across unrelated individuals.

The receptor was derived from a boy younger than two with a congenital heart defect. Specimen: thymocytes.

CDR3 in DNA: TGTGCCACCAGCAGGGACAGGGGGCCTTATAGTCATAATGAGCAGTTCTTC. As protein: CATSRDRGPYSHNEQFF. The rearrangement links TRBV15 to TRBJ2-1; TRBD1 agrees at 11 bases. Trimming removed 3 bases from V and 7 bases from J; junction bases left unmatched: 11. The germline V gene has CDR1 LNHNV and CDR2 YYDKDF (reference sequence). The CDR3 length is 17 residues.